These T cell receptor beta chains were read from a single sample in a study of molecular identifiers for immune sequencing clone quantification. One entry per CDR3 protein results from TCRdb running MiXCR on the PCR reads. Among approximately 500,000 distinct CDR3 sequences listed, around 21% were seen once. The material sequenced was naive CD8+ T cells from blood, with Jurkat cell RNA spiked in. These receptors all come from a human donor in good health. Some libraries in this study had Jurkat cell RNA spiked in. Each CDR3 is given with its conserved first and last residue. The D gene is left open where the match is weak. Clone size is given for some rows only: seen once, a few or many times, or a class if the clone is expanded.

>TRBV12-3/TRBV12-4|NA|many|TRBJ1-1
CASRIRFEAFF
TGTGCCAGCAGGATACGGTTTGAAGCTTTCTTT
>TRBV9|TRBD2|NA|TRBJ2-3
CASSVTSGIEADTQYF
TGTGCCAGCAGCGTTACTAGCGGGATTGAGGCAGATACGCAGTATTTT
>TRBV14|TRBD1|NA|TRBJ2-7
CASSRDWDSSSYEQYF
TGTGCCAGCAGCCGAGATTGGGACAGCAGCTCCTACGAGCAGTACTTC
>TRBV27|TRBD2|NA|TRBJ2-3
CASSLIAGPGDTQYF
TGTGCCAGCAGTCTTATAGCGGGACCCGGAGATACGCAGTATTTT
>TRBV24-1|NA|many|TRBJ1-1
CATSVEGALGAFF
TGTGCCACCAGTGTTGAAGGGGCATTAGGAGCTTTCTTT
>TRBV14|NA|many|TRBJ2-7
CASSQDRPVSLFEQYF
TGTGCCAGCAGCCAAGATCGCCCCGTGTCCCTTTTCGAGCAGTACTTC
>TRBV12-3/TRBV12-4|TRBD1|NA|TRBJ1-2
CASSLGDRNNYGYTF
TGTGCCAGCAGTTTAGGGGACAGAAATAACTATGGCTACACCTTC
>TRBV28|NA|many|TRBJ2-7
CASSLMGAGYEQYF
TGTGCCAGCAGTTTAATGGGCGCCGGCTACGAGCAGTACTTC
>TRBV6-6|NA|few|TRBJ2-7
CASIDGGLTYEQYF
TGTGCCAGCATTGATGGGGGTCTTACCTACGAGCAGTACTTC
>TRBV6-2/TRBV6-3|NA|few|TRBJ1-1
CASSTSGTPGAEAFF
TGTGCCAGCAGTACTTCCGGGACGCCCGGCGCTGAAGCTTTCTTT
>TRBV6-2/TRBV6-3|NA|few|TRBJ2-7
CASSYPSRVSSYEQYF
TGTGCCAGCAGTTACCCCAGCAGGGTAAGTTCCTACGAGCAGTACTTC
>TRBV5-5|TRBD2|many|TRBJ2-2
CASSNRDYNTGELFF
TGTGCCAGCAGCAACCGGGACTACAACACCGGGGAGCTGTTTTTT
>TRBV27|NA|many|TRBJ2-2
CASRLTGIGELFF
TGTGCCAGCAGGTTAACAGGGATCGGGGAGCTGTTTTTT
>TRBV28|NA|many|TRBJ1-1
CASSLLAKNTEAFF
TGTGCCAGCAGTTTATTGGCCAAGAACACTGAAGCTTTCTTT
>TRBV4-3|NA|NA|TRBJ2-7
CASSQVAGPLREQYF
TGCGCCAGCAGCCAGGTCGCAGGGCCCCTGAGGGAGCAGTACTTC
>TRBV28|NA|NA|TRBJ1-1
CASSFWGTNAEAFF
TGTGCCAGCAGTTTTTGGGGAACGAACGCTGAAGCTTTCTTT
>TRBV5-1|NA|many|TRBJ2-1
CASSLESGYSYNEQFF
TGCGCCAGCAGCTTGGAGAGCGGCTACTCCTACAATGAGCAGTTCTTC
>TRBV7-9|NA|many|TRBJ2-3
CASSLTGGRDTDTQYF
TGTGCCAGCAGCCTTACCGGGGGCCGAGACACAGATACGCAGTATTTT
>TRBV7-9|NA|few|TRBJ2-1
CASSLARDGYNEQFF
TGTGCCAGCAGCTTAGCTCGGGACGGATACAATGAGCAGTTCTTC
>TRBV7-2|TRBD2|NA|TRBJ2-7
CASSMGGDEQYF
TGTGCCAGCAGCATGGGGGGGGACGAGCAGTACTTC
>TRBV5-1|NA|NA|TRBJ1-4
CASSLETVTTANEKLFF
TGCGCCAGCAGCTTGGAGACAGTAACGACCGCTAATGAAAAACTGTTTTTT
>TRBV29-1|TRBD1|NA|TRBJ1-2
CSVLPGQITYGYTF
TGCAGCGTCCTACCGGGACAGATAACTTATGGCTACACCTTC
>TRBV7-3|TRBD2|NA|TRBJ2-3
CASSSPSGSPTDTQYF
TGTGCCAGCAGCTCCCCTAGCGGGAGCCCCACAGATACGCAGTATTTT
>TRBV4-1|NA|few|TRBJ2-7
CASSQVRQDYEQYF
TGCGCCAGCAGCCAAGTACGACAGGACTACGAGCAGTACTTC
>TRBV30|NA|many|TRBJ2-1
CAWTMGLFSDEQFF
TGTGCCTGGACCATGGGACTTTTCAGCGATGAGCAGTTCTTC
>TRBV19|TRBD1|few|TRBJ1-1
CTSSDRVGTEAFF
TGTACCAGTAGTGACAGGGTAGGCACTGAAGCTTTCTTT
>TRBV12-3/TRBV12-4|NA|few|TRBJ2-1
CASSFSLNEQFF
TGTGCCAGCAGTTTTTCATTGAATGAGCAGTTCTTC
>TRBV12-3/TRBV12-4|NA|many|TRBJ1-4
CASSPGLPNEKLFF
TGTGCCAGCAGTCCGGGACTGCCAAATGAAAAACTGTTTTTT
>TRBV7-6|NA|many|TRBJ2-3
CASSLIAGFTDTQYF
TGTGCCAGCAGCTTAATAGCAGGTTTCACAGATACGCAGTATTTT
>TRBV11-2|TRBD2|NA|TRBJ2-1
CASSSPSLAGERLFSYNEQFF
TGTGCCAGCAGCTCCCCCTCATTAGCGGGAGAGAGGTTATTCTCCTACAATGAGCAGTTCTTC
>TRBV3-2|NA|few|TRBJ2-2
CASRGNGSNGGELFF
TGTGCCAGCAGGGGGAACGGGAGTAACGGCGGGGAGCTGTTTTTT
>TRBV11-2|TRBD2|NA|TRBJ2-7
CASSHTGTSDYEQYF
TGTGCCAGCAGCCACACCGGGACTAGCGACTACGAGCAGTACTTC
>TRBV19|NA|few|TRBJ2-7
CASSIDPSATYEQYF
TGTGCCAGTAGTATAGACCCTAGCGCGACCTACGAGCAGTACTTC
>TRBV30|NA|NA|TRBJ1-1
CAWSALNTVAFF
TGTGCCTGGTCGGCCCTGAACACTGTAGCTTTCTTT
>TRBV27|TRBD1|NA|TRBJ2-6
CASSPQGVITGANVLTF
TGTGCCAGCAGTCCACAGGGGGTAATAACTGGGGCCAACGTCCTGACTTTC
>TRBV9|NA|few|TRBJ2-7
CASSVDSLMYEQYF
TGTGCCAGCAGCGTCGACAGCCTAATGTACGAGCAGTACTTC
>TRBV28|NA|few|TRBJ2-5
CASSPDAGTRYF
TGTGCCAGCAGCCCCGACGCTGGGACCCGGTACTTC
>TRBV4-1|NA|NA|TRBJ1-1
CASSQNMGALTEAFF
TGCGCCAGCAGCCAAAACATGGGGGCGCTTACTGAAGCTTTCTTT
>TRBV4-3|TRBD2|NA|TRBJ2-7
CASSQGMGLDYEQYF
TGCGCCAGCAGCCAAGGGATGGGACTAGACTACGAGCAGTACTTC
>TRBV2|TRBD1|NA|TRBJ1-6
CASSAGQGAAPLHF
TGTGCCAGCAGTGCCGGACAGGGGGCCGCACCCCTCCACTTT
>TRBV23-1|TRBD1|few|TRBJ1-5
CASSQYLGGYSNQPQHF
TGCGCCAGCAGTCAATACCTAGGGGGCTATAGCAATCAGCCCCAGCATTTT
>TRBV20-1|NA|many|TRBJ2-3
CSAPAPLDTQYF
TGCAGTGCGCCGGCTCCTTTAGATACGCAGTATTTT
>TRBV3-1|NA|many|TRBJ2-3
CASSPALDGVSTDTQYF
TGTGCCAGCAGCCCCGCTCTTGACGGAGTTAGCACAGATACGCAGTATTTT
>TRBV27|TRBD2|many|TRBJ2-7
CASSLSWGGEQYF
TGTGCCAGCAGTTTATCGTGGGGGGGGGAGCAGTACTTC
>TRBV3-1|NA|few|TRBJ1-1
CASSQEPMNTEAFF
TGTGCCAGCAGCCAAGAACCGATGAACACTGAAGCTTTCTTT
>TRBV20-1|NA|many|TRBJ2-5
CSARDGGQFQETQYF
TGCAGTGCTAGAGATGGCGGACAGTTCCAAGAGACCCAGTACTTC